Listed here are 11 T cell receptor beta chains from one sample, sequenced in a study of blood T cell repertoires in COVID-19. The assay was immunoSEQ multiplex PCR, and TCRdb's table has in-frame clones only and misses some. The sample includes some 82,000 clones, about four fifths seen only once; the top ten take roughly 36%. Sequencing was performed on peripheral blood. All receptors come from a man older than 75 with active or convalescent COVID-19.

This clone came up once. The chain is built from TRBV4-1 and TRBJ2-3; tentatively, D is TRBD2 (5 bases). Germline values: CDR1 MGHRA, CDR2 YSYEKL. The CDR3 extends over 13 amino acids. V gave up 4 bases and J gave up 4 bases, with 9 bases separating them. The CDR3 DNA reads TGCGCCAGCAGCCTTGACTACGCAGATACGCAGTATTTT. Amino acid sequence: CASSLDYADTQYF.

V gene TRBV6-6 combines with J gene TRBJ1-2; D not resolved. This CDR3 is built from 16 residues. Germline loops: CDR1 MNHNY, CDR2 SVGAGI (reference sequence). V shed 5 bases and J shed 0 bases, with 16 bases lying between them. The CDR3 DNA sequence: TGTGCCAGCAGTCACCGGGCGGGGAGAGCTAACTATGGCTACACCTTC. Its protein is CASSHRAGRANYGYTF.

The chain recombines TRBV28 with TRBJ1-1; D may be TRBD1 (5 bases). Trimming stripped 11 bases from V and 0 bases from J, with 7 bases between. The CDR3 runs to 11 residues. The V gene's germline CDR1 is MDHEN and CDR2 SYDVKM. CDR3 sequence (DNA): TGTGCCTCGGGGGTGAACACTGAAGCTTTCTTT. Protein: CASGVNTEAFF.

This chain links TRBV10-1 with TRBJ2-3; possible D gene TRBD2, 5 bases. Deletions cut 3 bases from V and 4 bases from J, with 11 bases between. This CDR3 comprises 14 residues. The germline V gene encodes CDR1 WNHNN and CDR2 SYGVQD (reference sequence). The CDR3 spells CASSDSVRPDTQYF. The CDR3 DNA is TGCGCCAGCAGTGATAGCGTCCGGCCAGATACGCAGTATTTT.

The rearrangement joins TRBV6-1 to TRBJ2-2; TRBD1 matches at 8 bases. Germline V gives CDR1 MNHNS, CDR2 SASEGT. V gave up 6 bases and J gave up 3 bases; unmatched junction bases: 9. The CDR3 covers 16 residues. The CDR3 sequence is CASRETTGGYTGELFF. The CDR3 DNA reads TGTGCCAGCAGGGAAACCACAGGGGGATACACCGGGGAGCTGTTTTTT.

The rearrangement uses TRBV6-6 and TRBJ2-7, with D perhaps TRBD2 (5 bases). The CDR3 is 13 amino acids. The V and J ends lost 5 bases and 1 base respectively, with 9 bases between them. The germline gives CDR1 MNHNY, CDR2 SVGAGI (reference sequence). Written as DNA, the CDR3 is TGTGCCAGCAGTCCCACTAGATCCTACGAGCAGTACTTC. Residues: CASSPTRSYEQYF.

This clone was seen once. The chain combines TRBV7-2 with TRBJ1-6, with D possibly being TRBD1 (5 bases). Trimming shortened V by 7 bases and J by 0 bases, and 19 bases separated the two germline ends. Germline V gives CDR1 SGHTA, CDR2 FQGNSA. This CDR3 spans 18 amino acids. The CDR3 nucleotides are TGTGCCAGCAATGCCGGGACTGACGATAGCTCCTATAATTCACCCCTCCACTTT. Translated, it gives CASNAGTDDSSYNSPLHF.

V gene TRBV3-1 (or the pseudogene TRBV3-2) combines with J gene TRBJ2-7; 11 positions agree with TRBD1. Germline CDR1 and CDR2: LGHDT and YNNKEL (reference sequence). The CDR3 consists of 14 residues. Trimming removed 4 bases from V and 4 bases from J; junction bases left unmatched: 3. CDR3 in amino acids: CASSRGQGAYEQYF. The CDR3 coding sequence is TGTGCCAGCAGCCGCGGACAGGGGGCTTACGAGCAGTACTTC.

The chain has TRBV19 and TRBJ1-5; 7 positions match TRBD1. With V trimmed by 4 bases and J by 5 bases, 11 bases remained unmatched. Looked up from germline, CDR1 is LNHDA and CDR2 is SQIVND (reference sequence). The CDR3 extends over 16 amino acids. The CDR3 sequence is CASSTPGTAKDQPQHF. Written as DNA, the CDR3 is TGTGCCAGTAGTACCCCGGGGACAGCCAAGGATCAGCCCCAGCATTTT.

The chain has TRBV5-1 and TRBJ2-4, with unresolved D. The CDR3 has 13 residues. Trimming pared 4 bases from V and 5 bases from J, leaving 10 bases between. Germline values: CDR1 SGHRS, CDR2 YFSETQ. CDR3 DNA sequence: TGCGCCAGCAGCGCCGACAACCAAAACATTCAGTACTTC. Translation: CASSADNQNIQYF.

This chain joins TRBV12-5 and TRBJ2-1; 10 bases line up with TRBD2. Germline V gives CDR1 LGHNT, CDR2 FRNRAP. The junction had 5 bases not matched to a gene; V was cut back by 0 bases and J by 9 bases. The CDR3 has 15 residues. CDR3 in amino acids: CASGLVLGTSAEQFF. Here the CDR3 DNA reads TGTGCTAGTGGTTTGGTTCTTGGGACTAGCGCTGAGCAGTTCTTC.